A single sample is the source of the 15 T cell receptor beta chains below, sequenced in a study of blood T cell repertoires in COVID-19. Only in-frame clones appear in the TCRdb table, and some are missing; sequencing was by immunoSEQ multiplex PCR. The data contain 300,000 to 400,000 clones, around 90% of them singletons. The specimen was peripheral blood. The receptors stem from a middle-aged man with active or convalescent COVID-19.

The chain joins TRBV27 to TRBJ1-5, with TRBD1 as a possible D gene (6 bases). The CDR3 covers 16 residues. The ends were cut back, 5 bases at V and 3 bases at J, with 17 bases in the middle. Germline lookup yields CDR1 MNHEY and CDR2 SMNVEV (reference sequence). For the CDR3, the DNA is TGTGCCAGCAGTCCAAGACTGGGGGCTTACAATCAGCCCCAGCATTTT. Protein product: CASSPRLGAYNQPQHF.

The V and J genes are TRBV7-2 and TRBJ1-4; unclear D gene. V was clipped by 6 bases and J by 0 bases, with 8 bases between them. This CDR3 is built from 14 residues. Germline V CDR1 and CDR2: SGHTA, FQGNSA. CDR3 sequence reads: CASRAGATNEKLFF. The CDR3 bases are TGTGCCAGCAGAGCGGGTGCAACTAATGAAAAACTGTTTTTT.

This chain links TRBV11-2 with TRBJ1-3; TRBD1 might be the D (6 bases). Trimming removed 4 bases from V and 2 bases from J, with 9 bases in between. Germline V gene data show CDR1 as SGHAT and CDR2 as FQNNGV. The CDR3 is 14 amino acids. The CDR3 DNA reads as TGTGCCAGCAGCTCAGGGGCCCCTGGAAACACCATATATTTT. As protein: CASSSGAPGNTIYF.

The sample holds a few counts of this clone. V gene TRBV21-1 combines with J gene TRBJ1-5; the tabulated D call, TRBD1, remains unverified against the DNA. TRBV21-1 is a pseudogene. The CDR3 spans 17 residues. The CDR3 spells CASSKESRQGINQPQHF. The CDR3 bases are TGTGCCAGCAGCAAAGAAAGCAGGCAGGGTATCAATCAGCCCCAGCATTTT.

This clone came up once. This chain connects TRBV6-1 to TRBJ1-5, with D hard to call. Germline lookup yields CDR1 MNHNS and CDR2 SASEGT. The CDR3 has 13 amino acids. V was trimmed by 1 base and J by 5 bases, leaving 6 bases between them. Written as DNA, the CDR3 is TGTGCCAGCAGTGAAGGGCCGTATCAGCCCCAGCATTTT. Its protein product is CASSEGPYQPQHF.

This chain uses TRBV5-1 with TRBJ2-3; possible D gene TRBD2, 5 bases. This CDR3 has 14 residues. The germline V and J ends were trimmed by 0 bases and 5 bases, with 10 bases remaining between them. Germline loops: CDR1 SGHRS, CDR2 YFSETQ. As DNA, the CDR3 is TGCGCCAGCAGCTTGGCTAGCCAAGGAGATACGCAGTATTTT. Encoded protein: CASSLASQGDTQYF.

This clone occurred a few times. The identical CDR3 is also encoded by other nucleotide sequences in the sample. J is TRBJ1-4 and V is TRBV7-9, with 8 bases matching TRBD1. Trimming at V came to 1 base and at J to 2 bases, leaving 3 bases not matched to a gene. This CDR3 is built from 16 residues. Germline V CDR1 and CDR2: SEHNR, FQNEAQ (reference sequence). CDR3 sequence reads: CASSLGQGATNEKLFF. The CDR3 DNA reads as TGTGCCAGCAGCTTAGGGCAGGGGGCGACTAATGAAAAACTGTTTTTT.

This clone appeared once. J is TRBJ2-2 and V is TRBV18; the D gene is possibly TRBD1 (6 bases). This CDR3 comprises 15 residues. The V gene's germline CDR1 is KGHSH and CDR2 LQKENI. Deletions cut 3 bases from V and 5 bases from J, with 13 bases between. This CDR3 is CASSPNGQPTGELFF. In DNA form, the CDR3 reads TGTGCCAGCTCACCCAATGGACAGCCGACCGGGGAGCTGTTTTTT.

The chain recombines TRBV7-8 with TRBJ2-5; 8 nucleotides match TRBD1. The V gene end was trimmed by 1 base and the J gene end by 2 bases; junction bases not matched to a gene: 3. Germline values: CDR1 SGHVS, CDR2 FQNEAQ. CDR3 length equals 15 residues. CDR3 loop: CASSLGTGRQETQYF. The CDR3 DNA is TGTGCCAGCAGCTTAGGGACAGGGCGGCAAGAGACCCAGTACTTC.

This CDR3 is CATQRGNSYNSPLHF. The CDR3 coding sequence is TGTGCCACCCAACGAGGCAACTCCTATAATTCACCCCTCCACTTT. This rearrangement joins TRBV28 to TRBJ1-6; D unresolved. Germline V CDR1 and CDR2: MDHEN, SYDVKM. The CDR3 extends over 15 amino acids. V lost 10 bases and J lost 0, with 13 bases in between.

V gene TRBV9 combines with J gene TRBJ2-6, with D uncertain. CDR1 SGDLS and CDR2 YYNGEE come from the germline V gene. Trimming shortened V by 0 bases and J by 1 base, and 17 bases separated the two germline ends. This CDR3 is 19 amino acids long. CDR3 bases: TGTGCCAGCAGCGTAGAGCCTTACAGCTCGAGATCTGGGGCCAACGTCCTGACTTTC. Translation: CASSVEPYSSRSGANVLTF. The whole variable domain, filled in from reference TRBV9 and TRBJ2-6, reads DSGVTQTPKHLITATGQRVTLRCSPRSGDLSVYWYQQSLDQGLQFLIQYYNGEERAKGNILERFSAQQFPDLHSELNLSSLELGDSALYFCASSVEPYSSRSGANVLTFGAGSRLTVL.

A note on this clone: The sample has other DNA sequences that encode this CDR3 too. The chain joins TRBV5-1 to TRBJ2-7, with 11 nucleotides matching TRBD1. V trimming: 4 bases; J trimming: 5 bases; junction bases outside the gene matches: 8. CDR3 length: 15 residues. Looked up from germline, CDR1 is SGHRS and CDR2 is YFSETQ. This CDR3 is CASSLGTGGLHEQYF. The DNA of the CDR3 is TGCGCCAGCAGCCTGGGGACAGGGGGTTTACACGAGCAGTACTTC.

Points on this clone: Within the sample, other DNA sequences also encode this same CDR3. The chain has TRBV9 and TRBJ1-3; D is uncertain. Between the trimmed V and J ends, which lost 2 bases and 2 bases, there was a span of 2 bases. This CDR3 has 12 residues. Germline assignment: CDR1 SGDLS and CDR2 YYNGEE. The CDR3 nucleotides are TGTGCCAGCAGCGTCGCTGGAAACACCATATATTTT. This codes for CASSVAGNTIYF.

The chain links TRBV4-1 to TRBJ2-5, with 8 nucleotides matching TRBD1. Germline trimming cut 3 bases from V and 0 bases from J; bases unmatched to any gene: 6. The germline CDR1 and CDR2 sequences are MGHRA and YSYEKL. CDR3 length: 16 residues. The CDR3 region has the DNA TGCGCCAGCAGCCACGGGGACAGGACGTACCAAGAGACCCAGTACTTC. Translating gives CASSHGDRTYQETQYF.

This chain uses TRBV27 with TRBJ2-2, with TRBD2 matching over 14 bases. CDR3 length: 21 residues. CDR1 is MNHEY and CDR2 is SMNVEV in the germline V gene (reference sequence). V trimming: 3 bases; J trimming: 4 bases; junction bases outside the gene matches: 16. The CDR3 loop is CASSFIFGTSGRDLVTGELFF. For the CDR3, the DNA is TGTGCCAGCAGTTTTATCTTTGGGACTAGCGGGAGAGATCTAGTCACCGGGGAGCTGTTTTTT.